The subject of this entry is one T cell receptor beta chain. The sample's time point: pretreatment peripheral blood. These data come from a study of PD-L1 blockade in urothelial cancer. Overall study context: Prior chemotherapy in patients spanned 0 to 3 regimens. Median T cell yield from blood was approximately 150,000. Blood was analyzed 3 weeks (second dose) and 6 weeks after treatment start.

Sequenced by immunoSEQ multiplex PCR; TCRdb stores in-frame clones only, minus some. The table records tens of thousands of clones, around 83% of them present only once. CDR3 length equals 13 residues. CDR1 is SGHDT, CDR2 YYEEEE, per germline. J was trimmed by 6 bases and V by 2 bases; bases with no gene match: 2. The source was PBMCs, collected around atezolizumab (anti-PD-L1) treatment. V gene TRBV5-6 combines with J gene TRBJ2-7; 10 bases match TRBD2. The receptor was derived from a woman in her 70s with urothelial cancer. CDR3 coding DNA: TGTGCCAGCAGCTTCGGGACTAGCGCCGAGCAGTACTTC. The encoded protein is CASSFGTSAEQYF.